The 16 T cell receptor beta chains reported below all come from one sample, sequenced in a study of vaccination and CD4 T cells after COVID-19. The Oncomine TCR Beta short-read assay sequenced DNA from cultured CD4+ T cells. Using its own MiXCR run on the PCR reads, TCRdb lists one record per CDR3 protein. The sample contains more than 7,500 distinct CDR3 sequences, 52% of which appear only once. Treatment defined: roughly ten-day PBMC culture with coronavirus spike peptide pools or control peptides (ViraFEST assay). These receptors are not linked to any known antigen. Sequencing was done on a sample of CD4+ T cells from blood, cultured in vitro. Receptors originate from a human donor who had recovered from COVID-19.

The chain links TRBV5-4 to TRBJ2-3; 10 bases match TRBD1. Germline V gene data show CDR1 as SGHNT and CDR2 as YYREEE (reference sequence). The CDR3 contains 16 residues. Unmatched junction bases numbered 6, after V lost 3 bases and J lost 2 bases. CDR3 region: CASSSGQGTSTDTQYF. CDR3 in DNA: TGTGCCAGCAGCTCGGGACAGGGGACCTCCACAGATACGCAGTATTTT. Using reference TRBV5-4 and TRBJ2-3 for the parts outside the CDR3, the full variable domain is ETGVTQSPTHLIKTRGQQVTLRCSSQSGHNTVSWYQQALGQGPQFIFQYYREEENGRGNFPPRFSGLQFPNYSSELNVNALELDDSALYLCASSSGQGTSTDTQYFGPGTRLTVL.

The CDR3 sequence: CASSLRSGYTQYF. The CDR3 DNA is TGTGCCAGCAGTTTAAGGTCGGGATATACGCAGTATTTT. V usage is TRBV27 and J usage is TRBJ2-3; possibly TRBD2 for D (5 bases). V was pared by 2 bases and J by 7 bases, with 10 bases between. In germline, CDR1 is MNHEY, CDR2 SMNVEV (reference sequence). CDR3 size: 13 residues.

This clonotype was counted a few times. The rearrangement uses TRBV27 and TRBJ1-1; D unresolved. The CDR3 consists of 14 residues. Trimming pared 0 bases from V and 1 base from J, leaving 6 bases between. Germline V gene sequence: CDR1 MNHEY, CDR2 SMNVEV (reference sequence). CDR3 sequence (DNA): TGTGCCAGCAGTTTATCTTACAAGAACACTGAAGCTTTCTTT. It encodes CASSLSYKNTEAFF.

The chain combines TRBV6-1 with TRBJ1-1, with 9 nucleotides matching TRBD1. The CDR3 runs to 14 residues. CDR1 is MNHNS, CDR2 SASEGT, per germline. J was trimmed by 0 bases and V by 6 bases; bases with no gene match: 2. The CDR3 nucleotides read TGTGCCAGCAGGGGGGACAGGGTGAACACTGAAGCTTTCTTT. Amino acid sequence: CASRGDRVNTEAFF.

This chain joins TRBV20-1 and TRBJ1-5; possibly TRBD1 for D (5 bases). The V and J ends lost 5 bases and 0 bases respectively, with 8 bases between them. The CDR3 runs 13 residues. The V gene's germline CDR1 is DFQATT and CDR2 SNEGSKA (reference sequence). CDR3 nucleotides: TGCAGTGCTGGGACCGATAGCAATCAGCCCCAGCATTTT. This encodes CSAGTDSNQPQHF.

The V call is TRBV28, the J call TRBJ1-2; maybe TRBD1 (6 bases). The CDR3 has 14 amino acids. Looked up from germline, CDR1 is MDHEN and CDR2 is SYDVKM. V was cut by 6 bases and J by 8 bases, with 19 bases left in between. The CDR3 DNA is TGTGCCAGCAGCCTTAAGGGGGGCGGGAGAGGCTACACCTTC. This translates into CASSLKGGGRGYTF.

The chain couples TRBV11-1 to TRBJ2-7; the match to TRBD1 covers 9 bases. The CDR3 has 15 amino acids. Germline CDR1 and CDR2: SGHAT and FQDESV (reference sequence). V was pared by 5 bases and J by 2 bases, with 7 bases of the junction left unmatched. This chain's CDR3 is CASSPRQGGPYEQYF. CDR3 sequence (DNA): TGTGCCAGCAGCCCCCGACAGGGGGGTCCCTACGAGCAGTACTTC.

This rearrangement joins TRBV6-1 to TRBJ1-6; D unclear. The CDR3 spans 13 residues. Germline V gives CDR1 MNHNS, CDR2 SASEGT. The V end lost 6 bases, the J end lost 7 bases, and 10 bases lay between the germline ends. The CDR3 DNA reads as TGTGCCAGCAGCCTACGGGAGAATTCACCCCTCCACTTT. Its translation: CASSLRENSPLHF.

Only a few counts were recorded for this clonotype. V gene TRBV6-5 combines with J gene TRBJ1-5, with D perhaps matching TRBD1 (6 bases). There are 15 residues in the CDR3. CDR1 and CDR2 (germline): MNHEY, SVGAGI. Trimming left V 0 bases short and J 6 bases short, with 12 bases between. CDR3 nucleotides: TGTGCCAGCAGTTACTCTTACAGGGAGGGTCAGCCCCAGCATTTT. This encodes CASSYSYREGQPQHF.

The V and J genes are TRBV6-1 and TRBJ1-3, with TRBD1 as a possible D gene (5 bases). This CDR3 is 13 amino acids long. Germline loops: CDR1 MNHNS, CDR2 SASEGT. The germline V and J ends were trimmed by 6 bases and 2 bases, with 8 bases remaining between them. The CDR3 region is CASRMGAGNTIYF. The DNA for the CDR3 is TGTGCCAGCAGAATGGGGGCTGGAAACACCATATATTTT.

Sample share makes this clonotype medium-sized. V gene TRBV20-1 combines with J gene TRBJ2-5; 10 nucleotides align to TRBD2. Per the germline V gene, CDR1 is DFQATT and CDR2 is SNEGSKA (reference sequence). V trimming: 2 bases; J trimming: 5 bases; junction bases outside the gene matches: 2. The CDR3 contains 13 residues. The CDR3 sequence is CSARKTSGETQYF. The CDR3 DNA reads TGCAGTGCTAGAAAGACTAGCGGGGAGACCCAGTACTTC.

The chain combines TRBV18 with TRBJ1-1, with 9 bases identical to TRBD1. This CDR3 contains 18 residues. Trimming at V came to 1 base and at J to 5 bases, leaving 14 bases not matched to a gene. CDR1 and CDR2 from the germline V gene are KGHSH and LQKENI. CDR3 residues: CASSPRLSPQGAWTEAFF. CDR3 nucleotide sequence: TGTGCCAGCTCACCACGTTTATCACCACAGGGGGCTTGGACTGAAGCTTTCTTT. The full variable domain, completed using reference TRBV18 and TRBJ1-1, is NAGVMQNPRHLVRRRGQEARLRCSPMKGHSHVYWYRQLPEEGLKFMVYLQKENIIDESGMPKERFSAEFPKEGPSILRIQQVVRGDSAAYFCASSPRLSPQGAWTEAFFGQGTRLTVV.

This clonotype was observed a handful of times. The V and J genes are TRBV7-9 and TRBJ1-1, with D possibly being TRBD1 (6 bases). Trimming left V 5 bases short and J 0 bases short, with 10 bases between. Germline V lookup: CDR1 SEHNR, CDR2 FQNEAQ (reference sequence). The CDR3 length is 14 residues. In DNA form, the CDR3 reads TGTGCCAGCAGCCCCGACAGGATGAACACTGAAGCTTTCTTT. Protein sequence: CASSPDRMNTEAFF.

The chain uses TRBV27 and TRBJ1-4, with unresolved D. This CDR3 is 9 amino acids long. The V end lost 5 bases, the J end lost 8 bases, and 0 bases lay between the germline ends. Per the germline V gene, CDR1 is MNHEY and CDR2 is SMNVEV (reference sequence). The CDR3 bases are TGTGCCAGCAGTGAAAAACTGTTTTTT. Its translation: CASSEKLFF.

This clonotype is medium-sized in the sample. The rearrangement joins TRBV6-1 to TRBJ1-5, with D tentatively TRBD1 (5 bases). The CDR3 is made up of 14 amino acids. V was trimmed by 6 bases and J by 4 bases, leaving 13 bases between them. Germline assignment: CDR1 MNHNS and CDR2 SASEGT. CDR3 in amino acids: CASRPAGGNQPQHF. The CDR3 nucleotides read TGTGCCAGCAGACCTGCCGGGGGGAATCAGCCCCAGCATTTT.

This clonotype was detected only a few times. The DNA of the CDR3 is TGCAGTGCTAGTCGACAGGTTCTAGATACGCAGTATTTT. Its protein product is CSASRQVLDTQYF. The rearrangement uses TRBV20-1 and TRBJ2-3; D is perhaps TRBD1 (6 bases). This CDR3 has 13 amino acids. Trimming stripped 3 bases from V and 5 bases from J, with 12 bases between. Germline V lookup: CDR1 DFQATT, CDR2 SNEGSKA (reference sequence).